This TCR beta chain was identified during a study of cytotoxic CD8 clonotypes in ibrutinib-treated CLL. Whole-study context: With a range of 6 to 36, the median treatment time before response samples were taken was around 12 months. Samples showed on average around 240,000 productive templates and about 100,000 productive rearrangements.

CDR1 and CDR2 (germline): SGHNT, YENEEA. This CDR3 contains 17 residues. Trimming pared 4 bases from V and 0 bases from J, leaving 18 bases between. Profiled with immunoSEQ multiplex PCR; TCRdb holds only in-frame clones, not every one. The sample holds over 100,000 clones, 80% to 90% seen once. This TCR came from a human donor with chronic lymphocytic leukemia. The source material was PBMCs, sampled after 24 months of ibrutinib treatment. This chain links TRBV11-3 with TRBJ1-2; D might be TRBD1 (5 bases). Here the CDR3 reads CASSSPGLRLANYGYTF. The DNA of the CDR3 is TGTGCCAGCAGCTCACCAGGGCTCCGGTTAGCTAACTATGGCTACACCTTC. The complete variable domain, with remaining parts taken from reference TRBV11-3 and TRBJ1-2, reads EAGVVQSPRYKIIEKKQPVAFWCNPISGHNTLYWYLQNLGQGPELLIRYENEEAVDDSQLPKDRFSAERLKGVDSTLKIQPAELGDSAVYLCASSSPGLRLANYGYTFGSGTRLTVV.